This T cell receptor (beta chain) was identified in a study of type 1 regulatory T cells. Study summary: T-allo10 is a Tr1-enriched, alloantigen-specific CD4 T cell product made in vitro.

Details on this clonotype: Its specificity is unknown. Germline is not matched at one junction end, which may reflect a read error.

Findings and caveats of the study: Tr1 cells had a more restricted TCR repertoire than non-Tr1 cells.

TCRdb re-called the reads with MiXCR, one entry per CDR3 protein. Among about 69,000 distinct CDR3 sequences listed, around 20% were seen once. The CDR3 has 14 amino acids. Germline V gives CDR1 MDHEN, CDR2 SYDVKM. The receptor was isolated from a human donor in good health. The gene calls are TRBV28 and TRBJ2-7, with D perhaps TRBD1 (6 bases). The sample was cultured type 1 regulatory T (Tr1) cells, either the whole culture or a sorted fraction (not recorded which). The CDR3 DNA follows: TGTGCCAACAGTTTATGGACAGATTCCTACGAGCAGTACTTC. Translating it yields CANSLWTDSYEQYF.